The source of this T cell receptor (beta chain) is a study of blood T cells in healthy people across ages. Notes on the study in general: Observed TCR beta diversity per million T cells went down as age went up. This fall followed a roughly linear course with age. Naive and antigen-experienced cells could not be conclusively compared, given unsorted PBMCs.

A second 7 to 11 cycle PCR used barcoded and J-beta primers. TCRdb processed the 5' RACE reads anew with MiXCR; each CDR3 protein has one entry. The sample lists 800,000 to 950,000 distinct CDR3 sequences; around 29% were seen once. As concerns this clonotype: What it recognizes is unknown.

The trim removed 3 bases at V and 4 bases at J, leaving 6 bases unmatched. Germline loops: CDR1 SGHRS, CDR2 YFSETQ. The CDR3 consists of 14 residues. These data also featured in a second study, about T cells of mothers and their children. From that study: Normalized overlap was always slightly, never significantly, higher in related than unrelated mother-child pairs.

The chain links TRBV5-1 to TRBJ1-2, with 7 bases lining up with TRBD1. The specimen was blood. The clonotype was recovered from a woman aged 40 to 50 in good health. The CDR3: CASSWMTGIYGYTF. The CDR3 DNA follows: TGCGCCAGCAGCTGGATGACAGGGATCTATGGCTACACCTTC.